The 30 T cell receptor beta chains in this list originate from one sample, sequenced in a study of T-cell reconstitution after alpha-beta-depleted transplantation in children. Preparation of the TCRbeta library used unique molecular identifiers. TCRdb reprocessed the PCR reads with MiXCR, giving one entry per CDR3 protein. The repertoire holds about 240,000 distinct CDR3 sequences, with about 12% as singletons. The source material was PBMCs from the stem cell graft donor, sampled from the stem cell graft. The receptors here all came from a human donor who donated a stem cell graft to a child with acute lymphoblastic leukemia.

This clonotype was seen only a few times. This chain uses TRBV11-1 with TRBJ1-3; D gene uncertain. The CDR3 is 14 residues long. The germline gives CDR1 SGHAT, CDR2 FQDESV (reference sequence). The V and J ends lost 2 bases and 0 bases respectively, with 5 bases between them. CDR3 DNA: TGTGCCAGCAGCTTAAGAATCTCTGGAAACACCATATATTTT. Protein product: CASSLRISGNTIYF.

For this clonotype: A much larger clone differs by one base, so this may be a read error. The V gene is TRBV12-3 or TRBV12-4, the J gene TRBJ2-2; tentative D call: TRBD1 (6 bases). This CDR3 has 16 amino acids. The CDR3 region is CASSAGVRRDTRELFF. The CDR3 coding sequence is TGTGCCAGCAGCGCAGGGGTACGACGGGACACCAGGGAGCTGTTTTTT.

In its sample, this clonotype was seen a few times. The chain couples TRBV6-2 or TRBV6-3 to TRBJ2-7, with 14 bases aligning to TRBD2. V trimming: 3 bases; J trimming: 6 bases; junction bases outside the gene matches: 10. Looked up from germline, CDR1 is MNHEY and CDR2 is SVGEGT. This CDR3 contains 17 residues. This chain's CDR3 is CASSYVRLAGGRGEQYF. The CDR3 DNA reads TGTGCCAGCAGTTATGTCAGACTAGCGGGAGGGCGCGGCGAGCAGTACTTC.

The V gene is TRBV18, the J gene TRBJ2-7; the D gene is possibly TRBD2 (5 bases). Trimming removed 3 bases from V and 1 base from J, with 7 bases in between. CDR1 is KGHSH, CDR2 LQKENI, per germline. This CDR3 has 13 amino acids. CDR3 protein: CASSPGESYEQYF. DNA for the CDR3: TGTGCCAGCTCACCCGGGGAGTCCTACGAGCAGTACTTC. Full variable domain (missing parts from reference TRBV18 and TRBJ2-7): NAGVMQNPRHLVRRRGQEARLRCSPMKGHSHVYWYRQLPEEGLKFMVYLQKENIIDESGMPKERFSAEFPKEGPSILRIQQVVRGDSAAYFCASSPGESYEQYFGPGTRLTVT.

This clonotype was observed at least ten times. The chain is built from TRBV7-9 and TRBJ2-7, with D possibly being TRBD2 (5 bases). This CDR3 comprises 13 residues. V lost 1 base and J lost 5, with 9 bases in between. Germline CDR1 reads SEHNR; CDR2 reads FQNEAQ (reference sequence). In DNA, the CDR3 is TGTGCCAGCAGCTTAGGAGGGTTCGACGAGCAGTACTTC. It encodes CASSLGGFDEQYF.

In its sample, this clonotype was seen many times. This chain uses TRBV3-1 with TRBJ2-7, with 12 bases identical to TRBD2. Germline values: CDR1 LGHDT, CDR2 YNNKEL (reference sequence). The CDR3 loop spans 15 amino acids. V gave up 6 bases and J gave up 4 bases; unmatched junction bases: 7. CDR3 loop: CASSSLAGGTYEQYF. CDR3 sequence (DNA): TGTGCCAGCAGTTCACTAGCGGGAGGTACATACGAGCAGTACTTC.

The rearrangement joins TRBV25-1 to TRBJ2-5, with 9 nucleotides matching TRBD2. The trim removed 7 bases at V and 5 bases at J, leaving 17 bases unmatched. The CDR3 has 17 amino acids. Germline V gene sequence: CDR1 MGHDK, CDR2 SYGVNS. The CDR3 loop reads CASIRTSVLPGGETQYF. Written as DNA, the CDR3 is TGTGCCAGCATCCGGACTAGCGTGCTTCCCGGTGGGGAGACCCAGTACTTC.

This clonotype was found many times. The V call is TRBV9, the J call TRBJ2-1; either TRBD1 or TRBD2 may supply D (6 bases each). The length of the CDR3 is 14 residues. Trimming pared 4 bases from V and 8 bases from J, leaving 16 bases between. CDR1 is SGDLS, CDR2 YYNGEE, per germline. The CDR3 is CASSYSWGAHEQFF. The CDR3 region has the DNA TGTGCCAGCAGCTACAGTTGGGGGGCACATGAGCAGTTCTTC.

This clonotype was seen at least ten times. V gene TRBV9 combines with J gene TRBJ2-2; D is unclear. Trimming cost V 4 bases and J 6 bases, with 13 bases left between them. Germline CDR1 SGDLS, CDR2 YYNGEE. CDR3 length: 14 residues. CDR3 amino acids: CASSPFRSAGELFF. In nucleotides, the CDR3 is TGTGCCAGCAGCCCCTTTCGATCCGCCGGGGAGCTGTTTTTT. The whole variable domain, filled in from reference TRBV9 and TRBJ2-2, reads DSGVTQTPKHLITATGQRVTLRCSPRSGDLSVYWYQQSLDQGLQFLIQYYNGEERAKGNILERFSAQQFPDLHSELNLSSLELGDSALYFCASSPFRSAGELFFGEGSRLTVL.

The chain recombines TRBV29-1 with TRBJ2-5; 7 nucleotides agree with TRBD2. The CDR3 loop spans 13 amino acids. CDR1 SQVTM and CDR2 ANQGSEA come from the germline V gene. Germline trimming cut 6 bases from V and 4 bases from J; bases unmatched to any gene: 8. The CDR3 loop is CSVGGWQGETQYF. CDR3 bases: TGCAGCGTGGGGGGGTGGCAGGGAGAGACCCAGTACTTC.

This clonotype was observed many times. The chain joins TRBV12-3 or TRBV12-4 to TRBJ1-2, with D perhaps matching TRBD1 (5 bases). The CDR3 runs to 14 residues. Deletions cut 5 bases from V and 4 bases from J, with 14 bases between. The CDR3 DNA follows: TGTGCCAGCAGTGTAGGCCCGGGGGTCTATGGCTACACCTTC. It is translated as CASSVGPGVYGYTF.

As regards this clonotype: Being one base from a much bigger clone, this may be a read error. The genes are TRBV20-1 and TRBJ2-1, with TRBD2 matching 7 bases. Germline CDR1 reads DFQATT; CDR2 reads SNEGSKA (reference sequence). The CDR3 totals 12 residues. The CDR3 reads CSAIGDYNAQFF. The CDR3, as DNA: TGCAGTGCTATTGGGGACTACAATGCGCAGTTCTTC.

The rearrangement joins TRBV29-1 to TRBJ2-1; D is undetermined. Per the germline V gene, CDR1 is SQVTM and CDR2 is ANQGSEA. CDR3 length: 10 amino acids. Trimming stripped 3 bases from V and 7 bases from J, with 4 bases between. CDR3 sequence: CSVDTNEQFF. The CDR3 DNA reads as TGCAGCGTTGATACGAATGAGCAGTTCTTC.

This clonotype was counted many times. The chain has TRBV3-1 and TRBJ2-5; D gene ambiguous. CDR3 length: 13 amino acids. Trimming cost V 6 bases and J 2 bases, with 10 bases left between them. CDR1 is LGHDT and CDR2 is YNNKEL in the germline V gene (reference sequence). DNA of the CDR3: TGTGCCAGCAGTAGGGCAGAACAAGAGACCCAGTACTTC. Its translation is CASSRAEQETQYF.

This clonotype was counted ten times or more. The chain employs TRBV19 and TRBJ1-1, with D tentatively TRBD1 (6 bases). The V gene's germline CDR1 is LNHDA and CDR2 SQIVND (reference sequence). The ends were cut back, 6 bases at V and 1 base at J, with 15 bases in the middle. The CDR3 spans 15 residues. CDR3 nucleotide sequence: TGTGCCAGTAGCCTATGGGGGCGGACGAACACTGAAGCTTTCTTT. It specifies CASSLWGRTNTEAFF. The full variable domain, completed using reference TRBV19 and TRBJ1-1, is DGGITQSPKYLFRKEGQNVTLSCEQNLNHDAMYWYRQDPGQGLRLIYYSQIVNDFQKGDIAEGYSVSREKKESFPLTVTSAQKNPTAFYLCASSLWGRTNTEAFFGQGTRLTVV.

The sample holds many counts of this clonotype. The CDR3 bases are TGCAGCGTTGAAGATCCGTCGAGGGAGAACTACGAGCAGTACTTC. Amino acids: CSVEDPSRENYEQYF. The chain joins TRBV29-1 to TRBJ2-7; weak D call: TRBD2 (5 bases). Germline V CDR1 and CDR2: SQVTM, ANQGSEA. This CDR3 contains 15 residues. The germline V and J ends were trimmed by 0 bases and 3 bases, with 15 bases remaining between them.

This clonotype was detected ten times or more. CDR3 nucleotides: TGTGCCAGCAGTCGAAACGACAGGGACCATCAGCCCCAGCATTTT. Residues: CASSRNDRDHQPQHF. The chain recombines TRBV28 with TRBJ1-5; 7 nucleotides agree with TRBD1. Trimming removed 5 bases from V and 5 bases from J; junction bases left unmatched: 9. CDR3 length: 15 amino acids. Germline V CDR1 and CDR2: MDHEN, SYDVKM.

This clonotype was found many times. J is TRBJ2-7 and V is TRBV6-1; D remains ambiguous. Germline-derived CDR1 and CDR2 are MNHNS and SASEGT. Between the trimmed V and J ends, which lost 3 bases and 12 bases, there was a span of 15 bases. CDR3 length equals 12 residues. The CDR3 sequence is CASSERTHVGYF. The CDR3 nucleotides read TGTGCCAGCAGTGAGAGGACCCACGTTGGGTACTTC.

For this clonotype: A much larger clone is a single base away; this may be a read error. The chain has TRBV9 and TRBJ2-5; tentative D call: TRBD2 (5 bases). Trimming took 3 bases from V and 7 from J, leaving 16 bases between them. The V gene's germline CDR1 is SGDLS and CDR2 YYNGEE. The CDR3 sequence is 14 residues long. CDR3 protein: CASSGLRGSGTQYF. DNA for the CDR3: TGTGCCAGCAGCGGATTACGGGGTTCCGGGACCCAGTACTTC.

Regarding this clonotype: A read error is possible here, since a much larger clone lies one base away. The chain links TRBV13 to TRBJ2-2, with no clear D. The CDR3 sequence is 14 residues long. CDR1 PRHDT and CDR2 FYEKMQ come from the germline V gene (reference sequence). CDR3 sequence reads: CASGLVPQGGELFF. DNA of the CDR3: TGTGCCAGCGGCTTGGTCCCCCAAGGCGGGGAGCTGTTTTTT. Drawing the rest from reference TRBV13 and TRBJ2-2, the complete variable domain is AAGVIQSPRHLIKEKRETATLKCYPIPRHDTVYWYQQGPGQDPQFLISFYEKMQSDKGSIPDRFSAQQFSDYHSELNMSSLELGDSALYFCASGLVPQGGELFFGEGSRLTVL.

V usage is TRBV20-1 and J usage is TRBJ1-5, with D possibly TRBD1 on 5 matching bases. The CDR3 loop spans 16 amino acids. V was shortened by 2 bases and J by 2 bases, with 16 bases between the two germline ends. Germline CDR1 is DFQATT and CDR2 is SNEGSKA (reference sequence). The DNA for the CDR3 is TGCAGTGCTAGACGTAACGGGGGAGGGGGCAATCAGCCCCAGCATTTT. As protein: CSARRNGGGGNQPQHF.

This clonotype was recorded at least ten times. The CDR3 DNA follows: TGTGCCAGCCCCCGTTTGACTAGCGACTATTGGTACTTC. It is translated as CASPRLTSDYWYF. The chain couples TRBV27 to TRBJ2-5; 8 positions match TRBD2. Germline assignment: CDR1 MNHEY and CDR2 SMNVEV (reference sequence). V lost 8 bases and J lost 13; bases outside the gene matches: 15. The CDR3 length is 13 residues.

This clonotype came up many times. The chain has TRBV6-1 and TRBJ1-6; 10 positions match TRBD1. CDR3 length equals 15 residues. Germline lookup yields CDR1 MNHNS and CDR2 SASEGT. After removal of 8 bases from V and 9 bases from J, the junction contained 10 bases not matched to a gene. CDR3 DNA sequence: TGTGCCAGCCTATCGGGACAGGGGATGGGTTCACCCCTCCACTTT. Amino acids: CASLSGQGMGSPLHF.

This clonotype was observed many times. V and J are TRBV12-3 or TRBV12-4 and TRBJ1-1; unclear D gene. The ends were cut back, 2 bases at V and 4 bases at J, with 14 bases in the middle. This CDR3 has 15 residues. CDR3 nucleotide sequence: TGTGCCAGCAGTTTAATTTACAATGAGGGCACTGAAGCTTTCTTT. It encodes CASSLIYNEGTEAFF.

Of note for this clonotype: The germline gene is not matched at one end of the junction; a read error may be the cause. The rearrangement joins TRBV25-1 to TRBJ1-2; D remains ambiguous. Germline assignment: CDR1 MGHDK and CDR2 SYGVNS. The CDR3 length is 14 residues. The CDR3 sequence is CASSNLREDYGDTF. In DNA form, the CDR3 reads TGTGCCAGCAGTAATTTAAGGGAGGACTATGGCGACACCTTC.

This clonotype was recorded at least ten times. This rearrangement joins TRBV4-2 to TRBJ2-1, with 10 bases matching TRBD2. The CDR3 spans 14 residues. CDR1 and CDR2 from the germline V gene are LGHNA and YNFKEQ. V lost 5 bases and J lost 8; bases outside the gene matches: 6. CDR3 sequence reads: CASSSSGRRDEQFF. CDR3 bases: TGTGCCAGCAGCTCTAGCGGGAGAAGGGATGAGCAGTTCTTC.

This clonotype was seen repeatedly, ten times or more. The chain employs TRBV4-3 and TRBJ1-4; D unresolved. The CDR3 length is 16 residues. Per germline, CDR1 LGHNA and CDR2 YSLEER. Between the trimmed V and J ends, which lost 4 bases and 0 bases, there was a span of 12 bases. The CDR3 DNA follows: TGCGCCAGCAGCCCGAAGGGTCCAACAACTAATGAAAAACTGTTTTTT. Encoded protein: CASSPKGPTTNEKLFF.

The table lists this clonotype with a count of one. The V call is TRBV20-1, the J call TRBJ1-1; D gene ambiguous. V was pared by 2 bases and J by 9 bases, with 10 bases between. The CDR3 consists of 11 residues. Germline V lookup: CDR1 DFQATT, CDR2 SNEGSKA (reference sequence). CDR3 bases: TGCAGTGCTAGACAACAGATTCAAGCTTTCTTT. Protein sequence: CSARQQIQAFF.

Many counts were recorded for this clonotype. The chain is built from TRBV12-3 or TRBV12-4 and TRBJ1-1; D remains unclear. The CDR3 is made up of 15 amino acids. V lost 8 bases and J 2 bases, leaving 18 bases between the germline ends. The CDR3 protein is CASPGAPRDNTEAFF. CDR3 bases: TGTGCCAGCCCCGGTGCGCCGAGGGATAACACTGAAGCTTTCTTT.

This clonotype was counted ten times or more. The rearrangement joins TRBV20-1 to TRBJ2-3; TRBD2 matches at 13 bases. In germline, CDR1 is DFQATT, CDR2 SNEGSKA (reference sequence). J lost 8 bases, V lost 5 bases, and 4 bases had no gene match. The CDR3 totals 13 residues. CDR3 DNA sequence: TGCAGTGCTTGGACTAGCGGGGGACTTACGCAGTATTTT. This sequence encodes CSAWTSGGLTQYF.